Listed here are 21 T cell receptor beta chains from one sample, sequenced in a study of T cell responses to AZD1222 COVID-19 vaccine. Only in-frame clones appear in the TCRdb table, and some are missing; sequencing was by immunoSEQ multiplex PCR. The sample holds roughly 110,000 clones, around 90% seen once. Material: peripheral blood, obtained on day 0 of AZD1222 vaccination. The receptor set was obtained from an adult in good health.

The chain couples TRBV3-1 (or the pseudogene TRBV3-2) to TRBJ2-1; D may be TRBD1 (7 bases). The V end lost 0 bases, the J end lost 4 bases, and 13 bases lay between the germline ends. CDR3 length: 16 residues. Germline assignment: CDR1 LGHDT and CDR2 YNNKEL (reference sequence). CDR3 in amino acids: CASSQDPQGGYNEQFF. The CDR3 coding sequence is TGTGCCAGCAGCCAAGATCCCCAGGGGGGATACAATGAGCAGTTCTTC.

The chain uses TRBV4-1 and TRBJ1-1; D gene ambiguous. The V end was cut by 3 bases, the J end by 5 bases, with 22 bases between. The CDR3 is 17 amino acids. From germline, CDR1 is MGHRA and CDR2 YSYEKL. The CDR3 here is CASSHLRATKVGTEAFF. Written as DNA, the CDR3 is TGCGCCAGCAGCCATTTGCGGGCGACTAAGGTGGGAACTGAAGCTTTCTTT.

This chain joins TRBV30 and TRBJ1-3; D is perhaps TRBD1 (6 bases). Deletions cut 3 bases from V and 8 bases from J, with 14 bases between. Germline-derived CDR1 and CDR2 are GTSNPN and SVGIG (reference sequence). The CDR3 is 13 residues long. Here the CDR3 reads CAWRTLRGYTIYF. The CDR3 DNA sequence: TGTGCCTGGAGGACCCTCAGGGGTTACACCATATATTTT. Full variable domain (outside the CDR3, taken from reference TRBV30 and TRBJ1-3): SQTIHQWPATLVQPVGSPLSLECTVEGTSNPNLYWYRQAAGRGLQLLFYSVGIGQISSEVPQNLSASRPQDRQFILSSKKLLLSDSGFYLCAWRTLRGYTIYFGEGSWLTVV.

This chain joins TRBV10-3 and TRBJ2-2; 7 nucleotides agree with TRBD2. In germline, CDR1 is ENHRY, CDR2 SYGVKD. The CDR3 sequence is 15 residues long. With V trimmed by 10 bases and J by 3 bases, 11 bases remained unmatched. The CDR3: CATRGGSADTGELFF. The CDR3 DNA follows: TGTGCCACCCGCGGCGGGAGTGCGGACACCGGGGAGCTGTTTTTT.

The chain carries TRBV28 and TRBJ2-1; 14 bases are shared with TRBD2. In germline, CDR1 is MDHEN, CDR2 SYDVKM. V was pared by 9 bases and J by 8 bases, with 9 bases of the junction left unmatched. The CDR3 is 15 amino acids. DNA of the CDR3: TGTGCCAGTCCTTCCGGGACTAGCGGGAGCGATGAGCAGTTCTTC. Protein product: CASPSGTSGSDEQFF.

The chain employs TRBV19 and TRBJ1-4; 7 bases match TRBD1. Per germline, CDR1 LNHDA and CDR2 SQIVND (reference sequence). J was trimmed by 5 bases and V by 3 bases; bases with no gene match: 3. The CDR3 runs 14 residues. CDR3 sequence reads: CASSMVQGNEKLFF. Here the CDR3 DNA reads TGTGCCAGTAGTATGGTACAGGGGAATGAAAAACTGTTTTTT.

The CDR3 sequence is CASSLTSGSPNEQFF. CDR3 DNA: TGTGCCAGCAGCTTGACTAGCGGGAGTCCCAATGAGCAGTTCTTC. V gene TRBV7-3 combines with J gene TRBJ2-1; 12 nucleotides align to TRBD2. Germline V CDR1 and CDR2: SGHTA, FQGTGA. J lost 6 bases, V lost 3 bases, and 3 bases had no gene match. The CDR3 has 15 amino acids.

The chain couples TRBV28 to TRBJ2-7; the match to TRBD2 covers 11 bases. The junction had 7 bases not matched to a gene; V was cut back by 2 bases and J by 7 bases. The CDR3 is made up of 15 amino acids. The V gene's germline CDR1 is MDHEN and CDR2 SYDVKM. The CDR3 protein is CASSLLLAGVGEQYF. In nucleotides, the CDR3 is TGTGCCAGCAGTTTACTACTAGCGGGAGTCGGGGAGCAGTACTTC.

This rearrangement joins TRBV7-2 to TRBJ2-1; the D is unclear. This CDR3 spans 16 amino acids. The V gene lost 0 bases and the J gene lost 5 bases, with 14 bases spanning the gap. Germline V gene sequence: CDR1 SGHTA, CDR2 FQGNSA. The CDR3 is CASSLANPRVNNEQFF. The CDR3 nucleotides are TGTGCCAGCAGCTTAGCGAATCCCCGGGTCAACAATGAGCAGTTCTTC.

The V gene is TRBV24-1, the J gene TRBJ2-1, with 8 nucleotides matching TRBD2. J gave up 7 bases and V 4 bases, and 11 bases lay outside the gene matches. The germline V gene has CDR1 KGHDR and CDR2 SFDVKD. CDR3 length equals 16 residues. CDR3 residues: CATSDPLAGLGNEQFF. The CDR3 nucleotides are TGTGCCACCAGTGACCCATTAGCGGGATTGGGGAATGAGCAGTTCTTC.

The CDR3 spells CASSSSSNTEAFF. In nucleotides, the CDR3 is TGTGCCAGCAGCTCCTCCTCGAACACTGAAGCTTTCTTT. The V call is TRBV7-9, the J call TRBJ1-1; D is ambiguous. The V end was cut by 4 bases, the J end by 1 base, with 7 bases between. This CDR3 comprises 13 residues. From germline, CDR1 is SEHNR and CDR2 FQNEAQ (reference sequence).

The rearrangement uses TRBV27 and TRBJ2-3; 13 nucleotides agree with TRBD2. V shed 5 bases, J shed 0 bases, and the junction held 5 bases outside the gene matches. The V gene's germline CDR1 is MNHEY and CDR2 SMNVEV (reference sequence). The CDR3 spans 17 residues. CDR3 bases: TGTGCCAGCAGTATCTCGGGACTAGCGGGGAGCACAGATACGCAGTATTTT. It codes for CASSISGLAGSTDTQYF.

This chain's CDR3 is CASSESGGINSPLHF. CDR3 nucleotides: TGTGCCAGCAGTGAGTCAGGGGGGATTAATTCACCCCTCCACTTT. This chain joins TRBV25-1 and TRBJ1-6; TRBD1 aligns across 7 bases. Germline V gives CDR1 MGHDK, CDR2 SYGVNS. The CDR3 length is 15 residues. V dropped 3 bases and J dropped 6; count of bases not matched to a gene: 5.

The chain uses TRBV3-1 (or the pseudogene TRBV3-2) and TRBJ2-1, with 12 bases identical to TRBD2. The germline V gene encodes CDR1 LGHDT and CDR2 YNNKEL (reference sequence). V dropped 0 bases and J dropped 5; count of bases not matched to a gene: 5. There are 17 residues in the CDR3. CDR3 region: CASSQDYRTSGNNEQFF. The CDR3 DNA sequence: TGTGCCAGCAGCCAAGACTACCGGACTAGCGGGAACAATGAGCAGTTCTTC.

This rearrangement joins TRBV12-5 to TRBJ2-3; D gene uncertain. The V gene's germline CDR1 is LGHNT and CDR2 FRNRAP. V lost 5 bases, J lost 6 bases, and 9 bases lay in between. The CDR3 loop spans 12 amino acids. The CDR3 DNA reads as TGTGCTAGTGGTCCCCCTGGGGATACGCAGTATTTT. Protein: CASGPPGDTQYF. Using reference TRBV12-5 and TRBJ2-3 for the parts outside the CDR3, the full variable domain is DARVTQTPRHKVTEMGQEVTMRCQPILGHNTVFWYRQTMMQGLELLAYFRNRAPLDDSGMPKDRFSAEMPDATLATLKIQPSEPRDSAVYFCASGPPGDTQYFGPGTRLTVL.

This clone was observed a single time. The chain links TRBV29-1 to TRBJ1-6, with TRBD1 as a possible D gene (5 bases). V shed 3 bases and J shed 7 bases, with 13 bases lying between them. In germline, CDR1 is SQVTM, CDR2 ANQGSEA. CDR3 size: 14 residues. CDR3 loop: CSVDPAGPNSPLHF. The DNA of the CDR3 is TGCAGCGTTGATCCTGCGGGACCGAATTCACCCCTCCACTTT.

This chain uses TRBV9 with TRBJ2-3; D is tentatively TRBD1 or TRBD2 (5 bases each). The V end lost 2 bases, the J end lost 10 bases, and 17 bases lay between the germline ends. The V gene's germline CDR1 is SGDLS and CDR2 YYNGEE. CDR3 length: 14 residues. The CDR3 here is CASSVPGPAEAQYF. The CDR3 bases are TGTGCCAGCAGCGTTCCGGGACCAGCCGAGGCGCAGTATTTT.

The V call is TRBV19, the J call TRBJ1-5, with D perhaps matching TRBD1 (5 bases). Germline V gene sequence: CDR1 LNHDA, CDR2 SQIVND (reference sequence). The CDR3 extends over 13 amino acids. V lost 8 bases, J lost 3 bases, and 11 bases lay in between. The chain's CDR3 is CASDPGHNQPQHF. The DNA for the CDR3 is TGTGCCAGTGACCCGGGGCACAATCAGCCCCAGCATTTT.

CDR3 nucleotide sequence: TGTGCCACCAGTGATGTCGGGGGGGATGCTTTCTTT. The encoded protein is CATSDVGGDAFF. V usage is TRBV24-1 and J usage is TRBJ1-1; D is possibly TRBD1 (5 bases). There are 12 residues in the CDR3. CDR1 KGHDR and CDR2 SFDVKD come from the germline V gene. The V and J ends lost 3 bases and 11 bases respectively, with 12 bases between them.

The chain recombines TRBV5-1 with TRBJ2-5; 7 nucleotides match TRBD1. CDR3 length equals 14 residues. After removal of 4 bases from V and 1 base from J, the junction contained 4 bases not matched to a gene. Germline V gene sequence: CDR1 SGHRS, CDR2 YFSETQ. CDR3 DNA: TGCGCCAGCAGCCCTGGGACAGCCCAAGAGACCCAGTACTTC. As protein: CASSPGTAQETQYF.

The rearrangement joins TRBV21-1 to TRBJ2-7; the D call TRBD1 from the table was never checked on the DNA. TRBV21-1 corresponds to a pseudogene. The CDR3 length is 15 residues. This chain's CDR3 is CASSKDINSTYEQYF. The CDR3 region has the DNA TGTGCCAGCAGCAAGGACATCAATTCCACTTACGAGCAGTACTTC.